This paragraph covers one TCR beta chain sequence. A few counts support this clonotype. The antigen it binds to is not known. Nothing much larger sits one base from this clone, and base qualities are not available. Receptor amplification or capture employed 5' RACE. Sequencer: Illumina HiSeq 2500. The second PCR ran for roughly 7 to 12 cycles and used a J-beta primer mix along with a sample-barcoded 5' primer. A unique molecular identifier was introduced onto each TCR beta cDNA molecule by a template-switch 5' adaptor carrying 12 random nucleotides. At least 2.5 million CDR3-containing paired-end reads were obtained from each sample. The Mint cDNA synthesis kit, primed by a TRBC-specific oligonucleotide, was used to synthesize first-strand cDNA from all RNA. Following uracil-DNA glycosylase treatment, all cDNA underwent a first 18-cycle PCR with the universal primers M1SS and BC2_uni_R. Per the authors' processing: For normalization, 1 million high-quality reads were randomly selected from each sample, with every read carrying a distinct molecular identifier. Reads sharing molecular identifiers were discarded rather than binned into consensus sequences. MiTCR, set to a Q25 quality threshold and the strictest error-elimination algorithm, was used for CDR3 identification, clonotype clustering and error correction. A nonparametric unseen species model with Euler transformation was used to estimate lower-bound total TCR beta diversity. TCRdb reworked the public reads: Q25 trimming with fastp, MiXCR clone assembly, productive beta chains retained. Rows with one shared CDR3 protein collapse into an entry with the most common genes and DNA. V and J calls and clone size were set by TCRdb, not the authors. This sample gives about 1,800,000 distinct CDR3 sequences in total; 28% of them show up just once. The biggest ten clones account for over 7% of the sample.

The approximately 41 donors, aged roughly 6 to 95 years, were systemically healthy Caucasian individuals from Russia. Each donor gave roughly 9.5 milliliters of peripheral blood, collected into EDTA-treated Vacutainer tubes. PBMCs were isolated by Ficoll-Paque density-gradient centrifugation, with at least 6 million obtained per sample. Trizol reagent was used to extract total RNA from PBMCs, with at least 5.5 micrograms per sample. For every donor, flow cytometry on a PBMC aliquot measured the percentage of naive CD45RAhigh/CD27high T cells. These data come from a study of blood T cells in healthy people across ages (dated by TCRdb to about 2015). For context, the study as a whole: Template switching captured roughly one uniquely barcoded TCR beta cDNA molecule per two T cells in model experiments. Age-related changes in TCR beta repertoire diversity were measured in the study by deep sequencing normalized with unique cDNA molecular identifiers. Donors were grouped into four age groups: young (average 16 years), middle-aged (39), aged (around 60) and long-lived (approximately 82). To avoid experimental bias, donors of different ages were spread randomly across the sequencing lanes. The study analyzed two additional independent replicas of 1 million unique cDNA reads from the same blood draw for two donors, one aged 18 to 30 and one aged 80 or older. What the work shows at the level of the full study, not this receptor alone: Estimates of total diversity based on one million sequenced T cells were considered lower bounds and underestimates. The long-lived group showed more naive CD4+ T cells, fewer expanded clones and increased TCR diversity than the aged group, suggesting age selection. Because the CMV infection status of the donors was unknown, age-related changes in expanded clonotypes may potentially have been confounded. Since profiling was done on bulk unsorted PBMCs, naive and antigen-experienced compartments could not be conclusively compared. Observed TCR beta diversity per million T cells fell roughly linearly with age, and a significant reduction was already apparent by age roughly 40. Observed TCR beta diversity correlated strongly with the percentage of naive T cells measured by flow cytometry.

V loses 3 bases at its end and J loses 0 bases; junction bases beyond the gene matches: 4. Sequences DFQATT (CDR1) and SNEGSKA (CDR2) are obtained from the germline V gene (reference sequence). The CDR3 numbers 14 residues from cysteine through phenylalanine. Only the CDR3 DNA stays, 42 bases, in frame from base 1. The sequencing input was blood. The V gene is TRBV20-1 and the J gene is TRBJ2-7; 8 middle bases align to TRBD1. The receptor's source is a woman aged 30 to 39 in good health. The CDR3 sequence is CSARRTGSSYEQYF. The DNA is TGCAGTGCTAGGCGGACAGGGAGCTCCTACGAGCAGTACTTC.